Below, 29 T cell receptor beta chains from the same sample are listed, as sequenced in a study of human T cells and chemical hapten exposure. MiXCR was run by TCRdb on the RACE reads, yielding one entry per CDR3 protein. The repertoire has approximately 80,000 distinct CDR3 sequences, about 11% of them found once; the top ten carry around 4.4%. The time point here: patch test 1, 2 weeks after DPC sensitization. Indicated treatment: therapeutic diphenylcyclopropenone sensitization with weekly scalp DPC. This specimen consisted of whole blood, obtained in connection with sensitization to the hapten diphenylcyclopropenone (DPC). Source of these receptors: a woman aged 45-59 years with alopecia areata. Some clones in this sample may be carry-over from other donors' samples.

There are many counts of this clonotype. The chain links TRBV7-8 to TRBJ2-3; TRBD1 matches 10 bases. This CDR3 has 12 amino acids. The V segment lost 3 bases and the J segment 14 bases; nucleotides outside the gene matches: 5. The germline CDR1 and CDR2 sequences are SGHVS and FQNEAQ. This CDR3 reads CASSFAGQGTYF. The DNA for the CDR3 is TGTGCCAGCAGCTTTGCGGGACAGGGGACGTATTTT.

This clonotype was seen at least ten times. The chain carries TRBV28 and TRBJ1-4; D gene unclear. CDR3 length: 15 residues. With 6 bases removed from V and 5 bases from J, the gap between germline ends came to 16 bases. Germline V gives CDR1 MDHEN, CDR2 SYDVKM. CDR3 loop: CASSPGGEENEKLFF. The CDR3 nucleotides read TGTGCCAGCAGCCCAGGCGGGGAGGAGAATGAAAAACTGTTTTTT. Looking up the rest from reference TRBV28 and TRBJ1-4 gives the full variable domain: DVKVTQSSRYLVKRTGEKVFLECVQDMDHENMFWYRQDPGLGLRLIYFSYDVKMKEKGDIPEGYSVSREKKERFSLILESASTNQTSMYLCASSPGGEENEKLFFGSGTQLSVL.

This clonotype was detected ten times or more. The V gene is TRBV5-1, the J gene TRBJ2-5; D gene ambiguous. Germline V gives CDR1 SGHRS, CDR2 YFSETQ. The CDR3 is 14 amino acids. The V end was cut by 0 bases, the J end by 1 base, with 7 bases between. The CDR3 sequence: CASSLGEAQETQYF. DNA of the CDR3: TGCGCCAGCAGCTTGGGGGAAGCCCAAGAGACCCAGTACTTC.

This clonotype turned up a few times. The chain employs TRBV7-6 and TRBJ2-1; D is perhaps TRBD1 or TRBD2 (5 bases each). The CDR3 consists of 16 residues. Germline-derived CDR1 and CDR2 are SGHVS and FNYEAQ. Deletions cut 5 bases from V and 0 bases from J, with 14 bases between. CDR3 in amino acids: CASSMGPLSSYNEQFF. DNA of the CDR3: TGTGCCAGCAGCATGGGACCATTGAGCTCCTACAATGAGCAGTTCTTC. The full variable domain, completed using reference TRBV7-6 and TRBJ2-1, is GAGVSQSPRYKVTKRGQDVALRCDPISGHVSLYWYRQALGQGPEFLTYFNYEAQQDKSGLPNDRFSAERPEGSISTLTIQRTEQRDSAMYRCASSMGPLSSYNEQFFGPGTRLTVL.

Comments on this clonotype: This may be a read error: a much more frequent sequence differs by one nucleotide. The chain uses TRBV20-1 and TRBJ2-5; weak D call: TRBD1 (8 bases). Per the germline V gene, CDR1 is DFQATT and CDR2 is SNEGSKA (reference sequence). The CDR3 is made up of 16 amino acids. The CDR3 loop is CSARGDRWKSQETQNF. In DNA form, the CDR3 reads TGCAGTGCCCGGGGGGACAGGTGGAAAAGCCAAGAGACCCAGAACTTC.

Regarding this clonotype: A read error may be the cause here, since a much bigger clone is one base away. The V and J genes are TRBV7-6 and TRBJ2-1; TRBD1 aligns across 7 bases. The CDR3 contains 13 residues. The germline V gene encodes CDR1 SGHVS and CDR2 FNYEAQ. The CDR3 loop is CAGSTDRRNEQFF. CDR3 nucleotides: TGTGCCGGCAGCACGGACAGGAGGAATGAGCAGTTCTTC.

The V and J genes are TRBV7-2 and TRBJ1-1; D might be TRBD1 (5 bases). The CDR3 covers 13 residues. Looked up from germline, CDR1 is SGHTA and CDR2 is FQGNSA. V lost 4 bases, J lost 4 bases, and 10 bases lay in between. CDR3 nucleotide sequence: TGTGCCAGCAGCTGGGGACTGCCCACTGAAGCTTTCTTT. Translation: CASSWGLPTEAFF.

The chain employs TRBV18 and TRBJ2-3; no definite D call. Germline-derived CDR1 and CDR2 are KGHSH and LQKENI. Trimming stripped 0 bases from V and 0 bases from J, with 10 bases between. The length of the CDR3 is 16 residues. The CDR3 here is CASSPPKEASTDTQYF. DNA of the CDR3: TGTGCCAGCTCACCACCGAAGGAAGCTAGCACAGATACGCAGTATTTT. The entire variable domain, with the rest obtained from reference TRBV18 and TRBJ2-3, is as follows: NAGVMQNPRHLVRRRGQEARLRCSPMKGHSHVYWYRQLPEEGLKFMVYLQKENIIDESGMPKERFSAEFPKEGPSILRIQQVVRGDSAAYFCASSPPKEASTDTQYFGPGTRLTVL.

CDR3 DNA: TGTGCCAGCAGCTTAACCCCAGAAAACACCGGGGAGCTGTTTTTT. This encodes CASSLTPENTGELFF. The chain joins TRBV7-3 to TRBJ2-2; D unresolved. CDR3 length: 15 residues. Trimming stripped 0 bases from V and 2 bases from J, with 7 bases between. Germline loops: CDR1 SGHTA, CDR2 FQGTGA.

CDR3 sequence reads: CASSLALQGRQYF. CDR3 nucleotides: TGTGCCAGCAGCTTAGCGCTTCAGGGCAGGCAGTACTTC. V is TRBV7-9 and J is TRBJ2-7; D is perhaps TRBD1 (5 bases). Germline V CDR1 and CDR2: SEHNR, FQNEAQ (reference sequence). Trimming removed 0 bases at V and 9 bases at J, with 12 bases between. CDR3 size: 13 residues.

CDR3 sequence: CASSYRLAGGDEQFF. CDR3 bases: TGTGCCAGCAGTTACCGGCTAGCGGGGGGCGATGAGCAGTTCTTC. The chain carries TRBV6-5 and TRBJ2-1, with 11 bases fitting TRBD2. Germline lookup yields CDR1 MNHEY and CDR2 SVGAGI. The CDR3 is 15 residues long. V shed 2 bases and J 8 bases; nucleotides not matched to a gene: 5.

Note on this clonotype: This may come from a read error, since a much larger clone is one base off. In DNA, the CDR3 is TGCGCCAGCAGCTTGGGTGGGCAACGTACTGAAGCTTTCTTT. Its protein is CASSLGGQRTEAFF. The J gene is TRBJ1-1, the V gene TRBV5-1, with D unresolved. V was cut by 0 bases and J by 5 bases, with 11 bases left in between. Germline CDR1 reads SGHRS; CDR2 reads YFSETQ. This CDR3 is 14 amino acids long.

Written as DNA, the CDR3 is TGTGCCAGCAGTGGCCTGAGCTCCTACGAGCAGTACTTC. This gives the protein CASSGLSSYEQYF. V and J are TRBV2 and TRBJ2-7; D not resolved. CDR1 SNHLY and CDR2 FYNNEI come from the germline V gene. Trimming left V 4 bases short and J 0 bases short, with 7 bases between. The CDR3 is made up of 13 amino acids.

This clonotype was found many times. The genes are TRBV14 and TRBJ2-1; 7 positions agree with TRBD1. The CDR3 covers 16 residues. Per the germline V gene, CDR1 is SGHDN and CDR2 is FVKESK. Germline trimming cut 3 bases from V and 0 bases from J; bases unmatched to any gene: 5. The CDR3 DNA reads TGTGCCAGCAGCCAGCCACAGGGGAACTCCTACAATGAGCAGTTCTTC. Protein sequence: CASSQPQGNSYNEQFF.

This clonotype was counted only a few times. The chain couples TRBV6-1 to TRBJ2-1; D is ambiguous. V gave up 5 bases and J gave up 10 bases, with 9 bases separating them. The CDR3 is made up of 11 amino acids. Germline CDR1 and CDR2: MNHNS and SASEGT. CDR3 in amino acids: CASSPWLEQFF. In nucleotides, the CDR3 is TGTGCCAGCAGTCCTTGGCTAGAGCAGTTCTTC.

This clonotype was picked up many times. V is TRBV19 and J is TRBJ2-3; D unclear. The CDR3 covers 16 residues. The V gene's germline CDR1 is LNHDA and CDR2 SQIVND (reference sequence). The V end lost 6 bases, the J end lost 2 bases, and 18 bases lay between the germline ends. Here the CDR3 DNA reads TGTGCCAGTAGCCTCGGGTTACGAGGAACCACAGATACGCAGTATTTT. Residues: CASSLGLRGTTDTQYF.

This clonotype was counted only a few times. This rearrangement joins TRBV6-4 to TRBJ2-3; TRBD2 aligns across 8 bases. V dropped 5 bases and J dropped 2; count of bases not matched to a gene: 6. This CDR3 region has 15 residues. Germline lookup yields CDR1 MRHNA and CDR2 SNTAGT. CDR3 region: CASSFGRADTDTQYF. Here the CDR3 DNA reads TGTGCCAGCAGTTTCGGGAGGGCCGACACAGATACGCAGTATTTT.

The chain links TRBV7-9 to TRBJ2-1, with 9 nucleotides matching TRBD2. The length of the CDR3 is 15 residues. V lost 0 bases, J lost 6 bases, and 3 bases stayed unmatched. Germline V gene sequence: CDR1 SEHNR, CDR2 FQNEAQ (reference sequence). CDR3 nucleotide sequence: TGTGCCAGCAGCTTAGCACTAGCGGGTAGCAATGAGCAGTTCTTC. This gives the protein CASSLALAGSNEQFF.

This clonotype has just a few counts. The V and J genes are TRBV19 and TRBJ2-1; D may be TRBD1 or TRBD2 (5 bases each). CDR3 length: 14 residues. The ends were cut back, 4 bases at V and 9 bases at J, with 16 bases in the middle. CDR1 and CDR2 (germline): LNHDA, SQIVND (reference sequence). CDR3 residues: CASSRGPQGTEQFF. The CDR3 bases are TGTGCCAGTAGTAGGGGACCCCAAGGTACTGAGCAGTTCTTC.

The CDR3 DNA is TGCAGTGCTAGAGAAGGGACTAGCAGATACAATGAGCAGTTCTTC. Translating it yields CSAREGTSRYNEQFF. The chain combines TRBV20-1 with TRBJ2-1, with 9 bases that match TRBD2. The germline gives CDR1 DFQATT, CDR2 SNEGSKA (reference sequence). Trimming took 0 bases from V and 4 from J; bases not matched to a gene: 4. The CDR3 has 15 amino acids.

This clonotype appeared many times. This chain joins TRBV29-1 and TRBJ2-7; 10 nucleotides match TRBD2. Germline V gene sequence: CDR1 SQVTM, CDR2 ANQGSEA. The junction had 6 bases not matched to a gene; V was cut back by 5 bases and J by 2 bases. The CDR3 is made up of 14 amino acids. CDR3 in amino acids: CSVSGTSATYEQYF. CDR3 in DNA: TGCAGCGTTAGCGGGACTAGCGCTACCTACGAGCAGTACTTC.

This clonotype was recorded at least ten times. This chain links TRBV7-6 with TRBJ2-5; no firm D call. Germline CDR1 SGHVS, CDR2 FNYEAQ. The CDR3 consists of 13 residues. V lost 5 bases and J lost 4, with 11 bases in between. CDR3 in amino acids: CASSPSPGETQYF. DNA for the CDR3: TGTGCCAGCAGCCCTTCGCCGGGAGAGACCCAGTACTTC.

This chain connects TRBV5-8 to TRBJ1-3; D gene ambiguous. This CDR3 is built from 14 residues. The V gene lost 9 bases and the J gene lost 0 bases, with 13 bases spanning the gap. Germline values: CDR1 SGHTS, CDR2 YDEGEE. CDR3 in DNA: TGTGCCACCTTGTCACGGGGCTCTGGAAACACCATATATTTT. It translates to CATLSRGSGNTIYF.

This clonotype was detected many times. The chain links TRBV7-9 to TRBJ1-5, with a possible D match to TRBD1 (6 bases). The CDR3 sequence is 16 residues long. The germline V gene has CDR1 SEHNR and CDR2 FQNEAQ (reference sequence). The V end was cut by 5 bases, the J end by 4 bases, with 18 bases between. This chain's CDR3 is CASSPFTGTRNQPQHF. The CDR3 nucleotides read TGTGCCAGCAGCCCTTTCACCGGGACACGGAATCAGCCCCAGCATTTT.

This clonotype was seen repeatedly, ten times or more. The chain recombines TRBV28 with TRBJ2-3; D not resolved. Germline loops: CDR1 MDHEN, CDR2 SYDVKM. This CDR3 has 15 amino acids. The V gene lost 3 bases and the J gene lost 1 base, with 11 bases spanning the gap. The CDR3 sequence: CASSFAGGRTDTQYF. CDR3 bases: TGTGCCAGCAGTTTCGCTGGTGGACGCACAGATACGCAGTATTTT.

This clonotype was picked up a small number of times. V is TRBV18 and J is TRBJ1-4; D not certain. CDR1 is KGHSH and CDR2 is LQKENI in the germline V gene. The CDR3 is 15 residues long. V lost 3 bases to trimming and J lost 3 bases, with 11 bases between them. The CDR3 sequence: CASSPELDSNEKLFF. DNA for the CDR3: TGTGCCAGCTCACCTGAATTGGACTCTAATGAAAAACTGTTTTTT.

The V and J genes are TRBV27 and TRBJ2-7; 7 nucleotides agree with TRBD1. CDR1 and CDR2 (germline): MNHEY, SMNVEV (reference sequence). This CDR3 is 13 amino acids long. With V trimmed by 5 bases and J by 6 bases, 7 bases remained unmatched. CDR3 protein: CASSPHRGREQYF. CDR3 sequence (DNA): TGTGCCAGCAGTCCCCACAGGGGTCGCGAGCAGTACTTC.

This clonotype was found many times. V usage is TRBV7-3 and J usage is TRBJ2-3, with D perhaps being TRBD1 or TRBD2 (5 bases each). Trimming stripped 2 bases from V and 6 bases from J, with 15 bases between. Germline lookup yields CDR1 SGHTA and CDR2 FQGTGA. The CDR3 consists of 15 residues. The chain's CDR3 is CASSLSTGARDTQYF. CDR3 bases: TGTGCCAGCAGCTTATCAACCGGGGCTCGGGATACGCAGTATTTT.

J is TRBJ2-3 and V is TRBV20-1; 7 bases line up with TRBD2. The CDR3 is made up of 15 amino acids. CDR1 and CDR2 (germline): DFQATT, SNEGSKA (reference sequence). After removal of 1 base from V and 3 bases from J, the junction contained 7 bases not matched to a gene. The CDR3 DNA follows: TGCAGTGCTAGAGCCAGCGGGAAGGGGACAGATACGCAGTATTTT. Translated, it gives CSARASGKGTDTQYF.